A selection of T cell receptor beta chains follows, all from one sample in a study of T cell responses to AZD1222 COVID-19 vaccine. Produced via immunoSEQ multiplex PCR; TCRdb's table is partial and in-frame only. This table holds roughly 100,000 clones, roughly 89% found once. Sequenced here: peripheral blood, sampled on day 0 of AZD1222 vaccination. These receptors were taken from an adult in good health. Each CDR3 is given with its conserved first and last residue. D genes are given only for firm matches. Not all rows give a size; the values are once, few, many and, for expanded clones, a class.

clone size	V gene	D gene	J gene	CDR3 protein	CDR3 DNA
-	TRBV29-1	-	TRBJ1-2	CSVESGENYGYTF	TGCAGCGTTGAGTCAGGGGAAAACTATGGCTACACCTTC
-	TRBV7-2	-	TRBJ2-1	CASSHSRGWQFF	TGTGCCAGCAGTCATTCCAGGGGATGGCAGTTCTTC
-	TRBV3-1/TRBV3-2	TRBD1	TRBJ1-4	CASSQALGQGEKLFF	TGTGCCAGCAGCCAAGCCCTAGGACAGGGTGAAAAACTGTTTTTT
-	TRBV4-1	-	TRBJ1-5	CASSQEEGAVQPQHF	TGCGCCAGCAGCCAAGAGGAGGGAGCGGTCCAGCCCCAGCATTTT
-	TRBV30	TRBD1	TRBJ1-4	CAWSVGVTGAGGKLFF	TGTGCCTGGAGTGTTGGGGTTACAGGGGCAGGCGGAAAACTGTTTTTT
-	TRBV6-2/TRBV6-3	-	TRBJ2-5	CASSIQETQYF	TGTGCCAGCAGCATCCAAGAGACCCAGTACTTC
-	TRBV5-4	-	TRBJ2-2	CASSPRHGITGELFF	TGTGCCAGCAGCCCGCGGCACGGAATCACCGGGGAGCTGTTTTTT
-	TRBV14	TRBD2	TRBJ2-1	CASSRLAGGHEQFF	TGTGCCAGCAGCCGACTAGCGGGGGGGCACGAGCAGTTCTTC
once	TRBV13	TRBD1	TRBJ2-7	CASRRLGDSHYEQYF	TGTGCCAGCAGGCGCCTCGGGGACAGCCATTACGAGCAGTACTTC
-	TRBV5-1	-	TRBJ1-6	CASSLDRPPLHF	TGCGCCAGCAGCTTGGACAGACCACCCCTCCACTTT
-	TRBV6-5	-	TRBJ1-2	CASSYSTEGYTF	TGTGCCAGCAGTTACTCGACGGAGGGCTACACCTTC
-	TRBV5-1	TRBD2	TRBJ2-3	CASSESPLAVTDTQYF	TGCGCCAGCAGCGAGTCTCCGCTAGCGGTCACAGATACGCAGTATTTT
-	TRBV7-9	-	TRBJ2-3	CASRLGGTDTQYF	TGTGCCAGCAGGCTAGGAGGCACAGATACGCAGTATTTT
-	TRBV19	-	TRBJ2-6	CASSIMMTGANVLTF	TGTGCCAGTAGTATCATGATGACCGGGGCCAACGTCCTGACTTTC
-	TRBV12-5	-	TRBJ1-4	CASGLPVSATNEKLFF	TGTGCTAGTGGTTTGCCCGTTTCTGCAACTAATGAAAAACTGTTTTTT
-	TRBV5-4	-	TRBJ2-3	CASSFRDSDTQYF	TGTGCCAGCAGCTTCAGGGATTCGGATACGCAGTATTTT
-	TRBV4-3	-	TRBJ2-1	CASSQIPSSLGRFLGNEQFF	TGCGCCAGCAGCCAAATCCCTTCAAGCCTAGGAAGATTTCTTGGGAATGAGCAGTTCTTC
-	TRBV7-2	-	TRBJ1-2	CASSRGSGYTF	TGTGCCAGCAGCCGGGGTTCCGGCTACACCTTC
-	TRBV9	-	TRBJ2-5	CASSSPGDSQTQYF	TGTGCCAGCAGCTCCCCCGGGGACTCCCAGACCCAGTACTTC
-	TRBV5-1	-	TRBJ1-1	CASSARTWDTEAFF	TGCGCCAGCAGCGCTAGGACATGGGACACTGAAGCTTTCTTT
few	TRBV7-2	TRBD1	TRBJ1-6	CASSPRRQGIYSPLHF	TGTGCCAGCAGCCCCCGAAGACAGGGGATTTATTCACCCCTCCACTTT
few	TRBV12-5	-	TRBJ1-4	CASGLDRAEKLFF	TGTGCTAGTGGTTTGGACAGGGCCGAAAAACTGTTTTTT
-	TRBV7-2	-	TRBJ1-5	CASSLERGGNQPQHF	TGTGCCAGCAGTTTAGAAAGGGGTGGCAATCAGCCCCAGCATTTT
-	TRBV4-2	TRBD1	TRBJ1-2	CASSQTIRDRAYGYTF	TGTGCCAGCAGCCAAACAATCCGGGACAGGGCCTATGGCTACACCTTC
once	TRBV6-5	-	TRBJ1-5	CASSFNRDSNQPQHF	TGTGCCAGCAGTTTTAACAGGGATAGCAATCAGCCCCAGCATTTT
-	TRBV5-5	-	TRBJ2-7	CASSFLDSYEQYF	TGTGCCAGCAGCTTCCTAGACTCCTACGAGCAGTACTTC
-	TRBV5-5	-	TRBJ1-5	CASSFSWSNQPQHF	TGTGCCAGCAGCTTTTCATGGAGCAATCAGCCCCAGCATTTT
-	TRBV5-1	-	TRBJ1-3	CASSLDSGNTIYF	TGCGCCAGCAGCTTGGACTCTGGAAACACCATATATTTT
-	TRBV7-9	-	TRBJ1-2	CASRIEGETRYGYTF	TGTGCCAGCAGAATAGAGGGAGAGACACGCTATGGCTACACCTTC
-	TRBV27	TRBD2	TRBJ2-1	CASSSGLAGGMGGTNEQFF	TGTGCCAGCAGTTCAGGACTAGCGGGGGGAATGGGTGGGACAAATGAGCAGTTCTTC
-	TRBV7-8	TRBD2	TRBJ2-5	CASSLFRLARETQYF	TGTGCCAGCAGCTTATTCCGACTAGCGAGAGAGACCCAGTACTTC
-	TRBV2	-	TRBJ1-5	CASDEGGNQPQHF	TGTGCCAGTGACGAGGGAGGCAATCAGCCCCAGCATTTT
-	TRBV5-4	-	TRBJ1-1	CASSPGPSGLDTEAFF	TGTGCCAGCAGCCCGGGACCCTCCGGTTTAGACACTGAAGCTTTCTTT
-	TRBV5-1	TRBD1	TRBJ2-3	CASSLAVGQGPDTQYF	TGCGCCAGCAGCTTGGCCGTGGGACAGGGACCAGATACGCAGTATTTT
-	TRBV4-1	-	TRBJ2-1	CASSPQVFYNEQFF	TGCGCCAGCAGCCCACAGGTGTTCTACAATGAGCAGTTCTTC
-	TRBV5-1	-	TRBJ1-4	CASSLVTGSATEKLFF	TGCGCCAGCAGCTTGGTGACTGGATCGGCCACCGAAAAACTGTTTTTT
-	TRBV6-2/TRBV6-3	TRBD1	TRBJ1-6	CASSYSTGIYNSPLHF	TGTGCCAGCAGTTACTCGACAGGGATTTATAATTCACCCCTCCACTTT
-	TRBV14	-	TRBJ1-6	CASSGQWNSPLHF	TGTGCCAGCAGCGGACAGTGGAATTCACCCCTCCACTTT
-	TRBV5-6	-	TRBJ1-2	CASSFRGGGYTF	TGTGCCAGCAGCTTTAGGGGAGGGGGCTACACCTTC
-	TRBV7-3	TRBD2	TRBJ2-1	CASSLRLAGGNEQFF	TGTGCCAGCAGCTTAAGGCTAGCGGGGGGGAATGAGCAGTTCTTC
-	TRBV7-2	-	TRBJ1-1	CASSLGGGVRVTEAFF	TGTGCCAGCAGCTTAGGAGGGGGGGTGCGAGTCACTGAAGCTTTCTTT
once	TRBV5-1	-	TRBJ2-1	CASSLGGHEQFF	TGCGCCAGCAGCTTGGGGGGGCATGAGCAGTTCTTC
-	TRBV18	-	TRBJ1-6	CASSPRESYNSPLHF	TGTGCCAGCTCACCTCGAGAGTCCTATAATTCACCCCTCCACTTT
-	TRBV5-1	-	TRBJ1-1	CASSLVSSEAFF	TGCGCCAGCAGCTTGGTCAGTAGTGAAGCTTTCTTT
-	TRBV11-2	-	TRBJ1-2	CASSSPGGYTF	TGTGCCAGCAGCTCCCCCGGCGGCTACACCTTC
-	TRBV18	-	TRBJ1-1	CASSPLAITGKNTEAFF	TGTGCCAGCTCACCACTGGCAATTACAGGGAAGAACACTGAAGCTTTCTTT
few	TRBV24-1	TRBD2	TRBJ2-5	CATNSGGRGETQYF	TGTGCCACGAATAGCGGGGGGCGAGGTGAGACCCAGTACTTC
once	TRBV2	-	TRBJ1-5	CASTRDSRTDQPQHF	TGTGCCAGCACTCGGGACTCTCGGACTGATCAGCCCCAGCATTTT
-	TRBV5-1	-	TRBJ2-3	CASSLGTGRQDTQYF	TGCGCCAGCAGCTTGGGGACTGGCCGGCAAGATACGCAGTATTTT
-	TRBV7-2	TRBD2	TRBJ2-7	CASSSDGTTGYEQYF	TGTGCCAGCAGCTCAGACGGGACTACCGGGTACGAGCAGTACTTC
once	TRBV3-1/TRBV3-2	-	TRBJ2-5	CASSLHPGKNQETQYF	TGTGCCAGCAGCCTCCATCCGGGCAAAAACCAAGAGACCCAGTACTTC
-	TRBV18	-	TRBJ2-5	CASSPGIVSETQYF	TGTGCCAGCTCACCAGGAATTGTTAGCGAGACCCAGTACTTC
few	TRBV3-1/TRBV3-2	-	TRBJ1-4	CASSPRGSYNEKLFF	TGTGCCAGCAGCCCCCGTGGCAGCTATAATGAAAAACTGTTTTTT
-	TRBV7-9	-	TRBJ1-2	CASSRSTGPYGYTF	TGTGCCAGCAGCAGGTCGACAGGCCCTTATGGCTACACCTTC
-	TRBV7-9	TRBD1	TRBJ2-7	CASRPGQGGVPYEQYF	TGTGCCAGCAGACCGGGACAGGGAGGGGTCCCCTACGAGCAGTACTTC
-	TRBV10-3	-	TRBJ1-1	CAISTLTDTEAFF	TGTGCCATCAGTACCCTTACGGACACTGAAGCTTTCTTT
-	TRBV11-2	-	TRBJ1-5	CASSLETQPQHF	TGTGCCAGCAGCTTAGAGACTCAGCCCCAGCATTTT
-	TRBV24-1	-	TRBJ1-5	CATSDYDRNQPQHF	TGTGCCACCAGTGACTATGACAGGAATCAGCCCCAGCATTTT
-	TRBV18	-	TRBJ2-1	CASSPIPATGTAGQFF	TGTGCCAGCTCACCTATCCCTGCTACAGGCACCGCTGGGCAGTTCTTC
-	TRBV7-9	-	TRBJ1-6	CASSFGSFVPLHF	TGTGCCAGCAGCTTTGGCAGTTTTGTGCCCCTCCACTTT